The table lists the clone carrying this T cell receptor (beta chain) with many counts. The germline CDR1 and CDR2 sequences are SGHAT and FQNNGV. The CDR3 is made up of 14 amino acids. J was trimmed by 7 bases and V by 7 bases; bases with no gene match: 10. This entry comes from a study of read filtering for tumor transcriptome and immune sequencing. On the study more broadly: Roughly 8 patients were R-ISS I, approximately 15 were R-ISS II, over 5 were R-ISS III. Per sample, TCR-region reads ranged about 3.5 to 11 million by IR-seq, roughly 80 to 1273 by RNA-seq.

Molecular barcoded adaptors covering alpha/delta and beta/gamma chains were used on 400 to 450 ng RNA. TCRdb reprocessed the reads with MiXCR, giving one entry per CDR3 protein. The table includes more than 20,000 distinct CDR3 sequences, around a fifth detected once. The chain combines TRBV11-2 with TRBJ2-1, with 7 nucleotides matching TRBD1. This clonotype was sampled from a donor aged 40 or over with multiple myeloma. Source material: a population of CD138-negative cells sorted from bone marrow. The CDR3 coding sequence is TGTGCCAGCAATCCACTGGACAGGCAGAATGAGCAGTTCTTC. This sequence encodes CASNPLDRQNEQFF. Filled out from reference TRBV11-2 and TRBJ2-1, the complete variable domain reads EAGVAQSPRYKIIEKRQSVAFWCNPISGHATLYWYQQILGQGPKLLIQFQNNGVVDDSQLPKDRFSAERLKGVDSTLKIQPAKLEDSAVYLCASNPLDRQNEQFFGPGTRLTVL.